The present entry profiles one T cell receptor beta chain with its context. Its antigen is not identified. This sample is drawn from a study of cytomegalovirus exposure and HLA in healthy donors. The V gene lost 11 bases and the J gene lost 8 bases, with 19 bases spanning the gap. From germline, CDR1 is KGHSH and CDR2 LQKENI. The CDR3 runs to 13 residues. Vbeta (60) and Jbeta (13) primers were used in the PCR. Sequencing was performed with immunoSEQ multiplex PCR; in TCRdb, only in-frame clones are kept and a portion is missing. This sample has 250,000 to 350,000 clones, with about four fifths found just once. The study's findings and limits: Presence/absence analyses assumed roughly uniform sequencing depth across donors. Later analysis identified several of the most significant clusters that appeared linked to common viral pathogens. In a later analysis, around 18,000 TCR beta sequences were associated with HLA alleles at 0.05 false discovery rate.

The chain carries TRBV18 and TRBJ1-5; D unresolved. This TCR derives from a girl aged 2 to 9 in good health and CMV-seronegative. The sequencing sample was made of PBMCs. Here the CDR3 DNA reads TGTGCCGCCTCCCGAGGGCTGAGGGAGCCCCAGCATTTT. As protein: CAASRGLREPQHF.